Listed below are T cell receptor beta chains from one sample, sequenced in a study of response to subunit inactivated influenza vaccine. TCRdb passed the RT-PCR reads through MiXCR, listing each CDR3 protein once. This table holds about 700,000 distinct CDR3 sequences, around 13% found once. Source: PBMCs from blood, taken about 14 days before vaccination. These receptors originate from a man over 45 who received an inactivated influenza vaccine. CDR3s include the opening cysteine and the closing phenylalanine or tryptophan. Fields, in order: V gene, clone size, J gene, D gene, CDR3 DNA, CDR3 protein. D genes are given only for firm matches. Clone size appears in some rows only: once, few, many, or a class for an expanded clone.

TRBV4-3	NA	TRBJ1-6	NA	TGCGCCAGCAGCGTGAGTTGGTCCTATAATTCACCCCTCCACTTT	CASSVSWSYNSPLHF
TRBV6-2/TRBV6-3	few	TRBJ2-5	NA	TGTGCCAGCAGTTACAGGCCCACAGGTTACCAAGAGACCCAGTACTTC	CASSYRPTGYQETQYF
TRBV28	few	TRBJ1-2	TRBD1	TGTGCCAGCAGTTTGTCAGGGGGTACTTTCGGCGGCTACACCTTC	CASSLSGGTFGGYTF
TRBV6-5	few	TRBJ2-1	TRBD1	TGTGCCAGCAGGGGACAGCACAATGAGCAGTTCTTC	CASRGQHNEQFF
TRBV7-2	few	TRBJ1-2	TRBD1	TGTGCCAGCAGCCAGGGGGGGGCGGGCTATGGCTACACCTTC	CASSQGGAGYGYTF
TRBV6-2/TRBV6-3	many	TRBJ2-1	NA	TGTGCCAGCAGTTACTCTAGGTATGGCTACAATGAGCAGTTCTTC	CASSYSRYGYNEQFF
TRBV24-1	NA	TRBJ2-2	TRBD1	TGTGCCACCAGTGACCCGGGACAGGGGAGCACCGGGGAGCTGTTTTTT	CATSDPGQGSTGELFF
TRBV6-1	few	TRBJ1-4	TRBD1	TGTGCCAGCAGGTCAAAAGACAGGGAGAATGAAAAACTGTTTTTT	CASRSKDRENEKLFF
TRBV20-1	many	TRBJ2-5	TRBD2	TGCAGTGCTAGGGGTGCTAGCGGGGTGGAGTTAGAGACCCAGTACTTC	CSARGASGVELETQYF
TRBV19	NA	TRBJ2-1	TRBD2	TGTGCCAGTAGTATTAGCGGGGGGTACTACAATGAGCAGTTCTTC	CASSISGGYYNEQFF
TRBV20-1	few	TRBJ2-3	TRBD1	TGCAGTGCCACGACAGGGGCCGGCACAGATACGCAGTATTTT	CSATTGAGTDTQYF
TRBV4-1	few	TRBJ2-4	NA	TGCGCCAGCAGCCAAGAGGTGGACCTAGCCAAAAACATTCAGTACTTC	CASSQEVDLAKNIQYF
TRBV10-3	NA	TRBJ2-5	TRBD2	TGTGCCACAACTAGCGGGGGGATCGCGGAGACCCAGTACTTC	CATTSGGIAETQYF
TRBV20-1	NA	TRBJ2-1	NA	TGCAGTGCTGTCGGGAATGAGCAGTTCTTC	CSAVGNEQFF
TRBV6-5	few	TRBJ2-7	NA	TGTGCCAGCAGTCACGGGTCGGCGCTCGAGCAGTACTTC	CASSHGSALEQYF
TRBV29-1	many	TRBJ2-7	NA	TGCAGCGTTGTGGGCAGGGGCACCTACGAGCAGTACTTC	CSVVGRGTYEQYF
TRBV9	few	TRBJ2-1	NA	TGTGCCAGCAGCCCCCATCCGAGGGAGGATGAGCAGTTCTTC	CASSPHPREDEQFF
TRBV5-1	few	TRBJ2-1	TRBD2	TGCGCCAGCAGCTCGGGACTAGCTTCGTCGGCCTCCTACAATGAGCAGTTCTTC	CASSSGLASSASYNEQFF
TRBV20-1	few	TRBJ1-1	NA	TGCAGTGCTAGCCTTTGGGACACTGAAGCTTTCTTT	CSASLWDTEAFF
TRBV14	few	TRBJ2-1	NA	TGTGCCAGCAGCCAGGCGGCGGGCCGTGTTGAGCAGTTCTTC	CASSQAAGRVEQFF
TRBV10-3	NA	TRBJ1-1	NA	TGTGCCACAACTCCAGCAAAGAACACTGAAGCTTTCTTT	CATTPAKNTEAFF
TRBV4-2	NA	TRBJ2-2	NA	TGTGCCAGCAGCCAAGATGCTAGCACGTACACCGGGGAGCTGTTTTTT	CASSQDASTYTGELFF
TRBV5-5	few	TRBJ1-4	TRBD1	TGTGCCAGCAGCTTGGATAAGGGACAGAATAATGAAAAACTGTTTTTT	CASSLDKGQNNEKLFF
TRBV6-2/TRBV6-3	NA	TRBJ1-5	NA	TGTGCCAGCAGTTACGTCAGGGGCAGCAATCAGCCCCAGCATTTT	CASSYVRGSNQPQHF
TRBV2	NA	TRBJ2-7	TRBD2	TGTGCCAGCAGTGATCTCGCTAGCGGGGGAATATACGAGCAGTACTTC	CASSDLASGGIYEQYF
TRBV7-8	NA	TRBJ2-1	NA	TGTGCCAGCAGCGGCAGCCCGGTTACAGCTGACTACAATGAGCAGTTCTTC	CASSGSPVTADYNEQFF
TRBV12-3/TRBV12-4	few	TRBJ1-5	NA	TGTGCCAGCAGCCGAACTCCAGTCGGAAATCAGCCCCAGCATTTT	CASSRTPVGNQPQHF
TRBV9	NA	TRBJ2-1	TRBD2	TGTGCCAGCAGCCCCACTAGGACTAGCGGGACCCATGAGCAGTTCTTC	CASSPTRTSGTHEQFF